This T cell receptor beta chain appears in the sequencing data of a study of blood T cell repertoires in COVID-19. The table came from immunoSEQ multiplex PCR; TCRdb's copy has only in-frame clones and leaves some out. Here the sample spans around 270,000 clones, 80% to 90% being singletons. The CDR3 length is 13 residues. The V end lost 4 bases, the J end lost 0 bases, and 6 bases lay between the germline ends. The chain links TRBV12-3 or TRBV12-4 to TRBJ1-2, with D hard to call. The sequenced sample consisted of peripheral blood. The TCR comes from a man aged 25-45 years with active or convalescent COVID-19. CDR3 sequence (DNA): TGTGCCAGCAGTTCCGGGACTAACTATGGCTACACCTTC. Encoded protein: CASSSGTNYGYTF.